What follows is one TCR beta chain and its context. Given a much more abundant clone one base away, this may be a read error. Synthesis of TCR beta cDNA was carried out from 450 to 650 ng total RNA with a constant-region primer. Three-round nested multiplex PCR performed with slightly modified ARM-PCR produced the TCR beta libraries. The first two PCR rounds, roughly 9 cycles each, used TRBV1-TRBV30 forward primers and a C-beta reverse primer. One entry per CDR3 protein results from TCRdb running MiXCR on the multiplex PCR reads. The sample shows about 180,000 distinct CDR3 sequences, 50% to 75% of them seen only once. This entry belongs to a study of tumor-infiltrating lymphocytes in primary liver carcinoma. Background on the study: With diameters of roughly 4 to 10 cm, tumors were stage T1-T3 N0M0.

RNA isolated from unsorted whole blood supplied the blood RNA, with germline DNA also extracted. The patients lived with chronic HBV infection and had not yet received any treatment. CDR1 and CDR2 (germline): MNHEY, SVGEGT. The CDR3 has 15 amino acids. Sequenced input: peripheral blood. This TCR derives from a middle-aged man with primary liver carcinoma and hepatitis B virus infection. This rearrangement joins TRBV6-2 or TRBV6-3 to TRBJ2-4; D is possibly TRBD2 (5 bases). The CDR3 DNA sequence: TGTGCCAGCAGACCACCAGAGCTAGCCAAAAACATTCAGCACTTC. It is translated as CASRPPELAKNIQHF.